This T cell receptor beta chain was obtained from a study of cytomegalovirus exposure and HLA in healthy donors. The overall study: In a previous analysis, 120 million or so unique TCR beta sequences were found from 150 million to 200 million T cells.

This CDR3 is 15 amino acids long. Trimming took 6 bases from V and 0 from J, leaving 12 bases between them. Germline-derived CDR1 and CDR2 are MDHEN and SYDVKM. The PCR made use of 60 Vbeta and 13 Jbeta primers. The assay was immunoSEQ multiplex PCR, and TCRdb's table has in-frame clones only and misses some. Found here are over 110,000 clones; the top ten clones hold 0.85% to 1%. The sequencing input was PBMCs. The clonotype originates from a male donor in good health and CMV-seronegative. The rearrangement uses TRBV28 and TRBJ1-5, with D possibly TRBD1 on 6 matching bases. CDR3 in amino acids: CASRSGQYSNQPQHF. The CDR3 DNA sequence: TGTGCCAGCAGATCCGGACAGTATAGCAATCAGCCCCAGCATTTT.